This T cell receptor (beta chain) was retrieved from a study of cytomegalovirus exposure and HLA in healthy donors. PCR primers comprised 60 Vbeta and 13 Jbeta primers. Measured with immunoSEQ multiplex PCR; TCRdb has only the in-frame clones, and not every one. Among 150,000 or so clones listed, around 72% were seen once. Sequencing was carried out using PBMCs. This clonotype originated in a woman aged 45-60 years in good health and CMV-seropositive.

The CDR3 region has the DNA TGCAGCGTTGAAAGGGGGATGAACACTGAAGCTTTCTTT. Its protein is CSVERGMNTEAFF. V gene TRBV29-1 combines with J gene TRBJ1-1, with D possibly TRBD1 on 6 matching bases. This CDR3 is built from 13 residues. Trimming left V 2 bases short and J 0 bases short, with 7 bases between. Looked up from germline, CDR1 is SQVTM and CDR2 is ANQGSEA.